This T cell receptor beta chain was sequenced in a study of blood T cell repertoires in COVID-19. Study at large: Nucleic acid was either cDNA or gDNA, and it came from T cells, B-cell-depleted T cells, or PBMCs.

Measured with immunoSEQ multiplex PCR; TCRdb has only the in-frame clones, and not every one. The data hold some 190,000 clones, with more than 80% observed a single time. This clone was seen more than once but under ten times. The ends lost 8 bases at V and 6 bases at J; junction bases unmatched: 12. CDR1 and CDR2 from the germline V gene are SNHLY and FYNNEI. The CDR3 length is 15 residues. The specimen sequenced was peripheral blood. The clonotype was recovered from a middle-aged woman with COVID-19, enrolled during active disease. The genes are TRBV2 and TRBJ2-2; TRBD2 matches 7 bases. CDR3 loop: CASSWAGDNAGELFF. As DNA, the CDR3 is TGTGCCAGCTCCTGGGCGGGAGATAACGCCGGGGAGCTGTTTTTT.